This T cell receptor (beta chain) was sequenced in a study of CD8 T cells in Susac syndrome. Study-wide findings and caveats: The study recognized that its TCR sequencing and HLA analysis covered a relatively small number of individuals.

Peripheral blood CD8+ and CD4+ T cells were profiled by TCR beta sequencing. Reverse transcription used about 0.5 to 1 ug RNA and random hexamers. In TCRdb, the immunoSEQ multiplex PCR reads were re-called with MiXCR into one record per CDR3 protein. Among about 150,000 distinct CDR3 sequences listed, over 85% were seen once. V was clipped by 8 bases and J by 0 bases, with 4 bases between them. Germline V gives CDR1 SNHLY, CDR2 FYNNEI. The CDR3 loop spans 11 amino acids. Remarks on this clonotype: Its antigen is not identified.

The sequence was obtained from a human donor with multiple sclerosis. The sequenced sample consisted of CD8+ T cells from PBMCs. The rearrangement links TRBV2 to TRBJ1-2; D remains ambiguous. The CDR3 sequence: CASRTNYGYTF. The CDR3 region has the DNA TGTGCCAGCCGAACTAACTATGGCTACACCTTC.